Sequencing of this TCR beta chain was carried out in a study of vaccination and CD4 T cells after COVID-19. On the study more broadly: Six males and four females, two of them Hispanic, were enrolled as convalescents. Study conclusions and caveats: It was observed that, in convalescent patients, a median about 90% of reactive clones arose only post-vaccination.

With the Oncomine TCR Beta short-read assay, DNA from cultured CD4+ T cells was sequenced. TCRdb recomputed calls from the PCR reads with MiXCR, one row per CDR3 protein. The data hold some 10,000 distinct CDR3 sequences, with roughly 40% observed a single time. This clonotype was counted a few times. Its antigen is not known. Regarding treatment: approximately nine-day PBMC culture with coronavirus spike peptide pools or control peptides (ViraFEST assay). The ViraFEST method relied on peptide pools to expand antigen-specific T cells, followed by TCR sequencing. PBMC cultures, at 1.5 million to 2.5 million cells per well, received 9.5 to 10 IU/ml IL-2 and roughly 9 ug/ml peptide pools. V lost 0 bases, J lost 5 bases, and 10 bases lay in between. The CDR3 is 14 residues long. CDR1 is MGHDK and CDR2 is SYGVNS in the germline V gene.

The clonotype comes from a human donor who had recovered from COVID-19. Input material: CD4+ T cells from blood, cultured in vitro. V gene TRBV25-1 combines with J gene TRBJ2-5; TRBD1 might be the D (6 bases). CDR3 sequence reads: CASSEYGTTETQYF. CDR3 bases: TGTGCCAGCAGTGAATATGGGACAACCGAGACCCAGTACTTC.